Below, 24 T cell receptor beta chains from the same sample are listed, as sequenced in a study of OX40 agonist ivuxolimab in advanced cancers. Receptor libraries were prepared by the immunoSEQ multiplex PCR assay. TCRdb took over this immuneACCESS table, retaining in-frame rearrangements with V and J assigned. Such tables are incomplete; in checked studies, under half of the missing clones stem from an unresolved V gene, and the remainder is unexplained. A total of about 49,000 clones appear in this sample, around nine tenths of them only once. 40% to 65% of the sample is in the top ten clones. Material: CD4+ or CD8+ T cells sorted from blood, obtained in a trial of the OX40 agonist ivuxolimab. These receptors were obtained from an adult with an advanced solid tumor such as melanoma, head and neck, liver or kidney cancer.

This clone was found once. This chain uses TRBV6-1 with TRBJ1-2; TRBD1 matches 7 bases. Germline V gene lookup returns CDR1 MNHNS and CDR2 SASEGT. CDR3 length: 14 amino acids. J was trimmed by 8 bases and V by 5 bases; bases with no gene match: 11. Here the CDR3 DNA reads TGTGCCAGCAGTATTTCCGGGACAGATGGGGGCTACACCTTC. Its translation is CASSISGTDGGYTF.

The chain joins TRBV7-9 to TRBJ1-2; 8 bases agree with TRBD1. The junction had 2 bases not matched to a gene; V was cut back by 4 bases and J by 4 bases. The CDR3 sequence is 13 residues long. CDR1 and CDR2 (germline): SEHNR, FQNEAQ (reference sequence). The chain's CDR3 is CASSWTGTYGYTF. CDR3 DNA sequence: TGTGCCAGCAGCTGGACAGGGACCTATGGCTACACCTTC.

CDR3 nucleotides: TGCGCCAGCAGCCCCGGCCCGGGTACCGGGGCCAACGTCCTGACTTTC. Its translation: CASSPGPGTGANVLTF. The genes are TRBV5-1 and TRBJ2-6; D remains unclear. The germline gives CDR1 SGHRS, CDR2 YFSETQ. The V gene lost 4 bases and the J gene lost 4 bases, with 15 bases spanning the gap. The CDR3 runs 16 residues.

The chain couples TRBV10-3 to TRBJ1-2; possible D gene TRBD1, 5 bases. There are 15 residues in the CDR3. Germline V CDR1 and CDR2: ENHRY, SYGVKD. V lost 7 bases and J lost 6, with 21 bases in between. Here the CDR3 DNA reads TGTGCCATCAAGAACAAAGCCGGGGCCCCGGATGGCTACACCTTC. It codes for CAIKNKAGAPDGYTF.

This clone is a singleton in its sample. CDR3 loop: CASSLRGAGYNEQFF. The CDR3 nucleotides read TGTGCCAGCAGCTTACGGGGGGCCGGTTACAATGAGCAGTTCTTC. The chain is built from TRBV7-3 and TRBJ2-1; D is possibly TRBD2 (7 bases). CDR3 length equals 15 residues. Germline V lookup: CDR1 SGHTA, CDR2 FQGTGA. V was trimmed by 2 bases and J by 4 bases, leaving 12 bases between them.

This clone showed up just a few times. This sequence joins TRBV19 and TRBJ2-1; D tentatively reads TRBD1 or TRBD2 (6 bases each). This CDR3 is 15 amino acids long. Trimming stripped 5 bases from V and 7 bases from J, with 18 bases between. Germline V gene data show CDR1 as LNHDA and CDR2 as SQIVND (reference sequence). CDR3 bases: TGTGCCAGTAGTCTCGGGAGAGGGGGTGAAAATGAGCAGTTCTTC. It yields the protein CASSLGRGGENEQFF.

This chain links TRBV28 with TRBJ1-1; TRBD1 is a possible D gene (5 bases). CDR3 length equals 14 residues. V was pared by 2 bases and J by 4 bases, with 11 bases between. The germline gives CDR1 MDHEN, CDR2 SYDVKM. CDR3 in amino acids: CASSLDRMGTEAFF. The DNA of the CDR3 is TGTGCCAGCAGTTTAGACAGAATGGGCACTGAAGCTTTCTTT.

The genes are TRBV7-9 and TRBJ2-5; TRBD1 is a possible D gene (6 bases). V lost 4 bases, J lost 7 bases, and 19 bases lay in between. Germline CDR1 is SEHNR and CDR2 is FQNEAQ (reference sequence). The CDR3 runs to 15 residues. CDR3 coding DNA: TGTGCCAGCAGCTGGCTACAGGGATGGGCCTCGACCCAGTACTTC. Protein sequence: CASSWLQGWASTQYF. Based on the CDR3 plus reference TRBV7-9 and TRBJ2-5, the full variable domain is DTGVSQNPRHKITKRGQNVTFRCDPISEHNRLYWYRQTLGQGPEFLTYFQNEAQLEKSRLLSDRFSAERPKGSFSTLEIQRTEQGDSAMYLCASSWLQGWASTQYFGPGTRLLVL.

The chain combines TRBV12-5 with TRBJ2-1, with TRBD2 matching over 12 bases. Germline values: CDR1 LGHNT, CDR2 FRNRAP. V dropped 0 bases and J dropped 6; count of bases not matched to a gene: 15. The CDR3 length is 20 residues. The CDR3 is CASGLVPASGRAGGINEQFF. As DNA, the CDR3 is TGTGCTAGTGGTTTGGTACCTGCTAGCGGGAGGGCCGGGGGGATCAATGAGCAGTTCTTC. Full variable domain (missing parts from reference TRBV12-5 and TRBJ2-1): DARVTQTPRHKVTEMGQEVTMRCQPILGHNTVFWYRQTMMQGLELLAYFRNRAPLDDSGMPKDRFSAEMPDATLATLKIQPSEPRDSAVYFCASGLVPASGRAGGINEQFFGPGTRLTVL.

The chain links TRBV29-1 to TRBJ1-2; D ambiguous. This CDR3 is built from 14 residues. Germline CDR1 reads SQVTM; CDR2 reads ANQGSEA. Trimming removed 0 bases from V and 4 bases from J, with 12 bases in between. CDR3 bases: TGCAGCGTTGAAGAAGATCGTTCAGGCTATGGCTACACCTTC. It is translated as CSVEEDRSGYGYTF.

The chain carries TRBV5-1 and TRBJ2-5; TRBD1 matches 12 bases. J gave up 5 bases and V 4 bases, and 3 bases lay outside the gene matches. CDR3 length equals 14 residues. Germline V gene lookup returns CDR1 SGHRS and CDR2 YFSETQ. CDR3: CASSGDRGLETQYF. The CDR3, as DNA: TGCGCCAGCAGCGGGGACAGGGGGCTGGAGACCCAGTACTTC.

The chain employs TRBV5-1 and TRBJ2-7; weak D call: TRBD2 (5 bases). With 5 bases removed from V and 3 bases from J, the gap between germline ends came to 6 bases. Germline assignment: CDR1 SGHRS and CDR2 YFSETQ. This CDR3 comprises 11 residues. This chain's CDR3 is CASREVYEQYF. The CDR3 bases are TGCGCCAGCAGGGAGGTCTACGAGCAGTACTTC.

V is TRBV6-5 and J is TRBJ1-3; D remains unclear. The germline V gene encodes CDR1 MNHEY and CDR2 SVGAGI. The CDR3 is 14 residues long. Trimming pared 2 bases from V and 0 bases from J, leaving 5 bases between. CDR3 residues: CASSYDISGNTIYF. The CDR3, as DNA: TGTGCCAGCAGTTACGACATCTCTGGAAACACCATATATTTT.

This sequence joins TRBV6-1 and TRBJ2-1; TRBD1 matches 7 bases. This CDR3 has 14 residues. V lost 1 base and J lost 8; bases outside the gene matches: 5. In germline, CDR1 is MNHNS, CDR2 SASEGT. The DNA of the CDR3 is TGTGCCAGCAGTGAAGTAACAGGGGCGGATGAGCAGTTCTTC. It codes for CASSEVTGADEQFF.

V is TRBV4-3 and J is TRBJ2-4, with unresolved D. Per the germline V gene, CDR1 is LGHNA and CDR2 is YSLEER. V lost 5 bases to trimming and J lost 11 bases, with 25 bases between them. The CDR3 is 16 amino acids. Here the CDR3 reads CASSMTAQARRKVQYF. For the CDR3, the DNA is TGCGCCAGCAGCATGACCGCCCAGGCCCGTAGAAAGGTTCAGTACTTC.

This clone has only a few counts. This rearrangement joins TRBV19 to TRBJ1-2; D call uncertain. Trimming took off 5 bases at V and 1 base at J, with 5 bases between the two ends. Germline V CDR1 and CDR2: LNHDA, SQIVND (reference sequence). This CDR3 spans 12 amino acids. The CDR3 loop reads CASSADNYGYTF. The CDR3 region has the DNA TGTGCCAGTAGTGCGGATAACTATGGCTACACCTTC. The entire variable domain, with the rest obtained from reference TRBV19 and TRBJ1-2, is as follows: DGGITQSPKYLFRKEGQNVTLSCEQNLNHDAMYWYRQDPGQGLRLIYYSQIVNDFQKGDIAEGYSVSREKKESFPLTVTSAQKNPTAFYLCASSADNYGYTFGSGTRLTVV.

The V gene is TRBV5-7, the J gene TRBJ2-7; D remains unclear. TRBV5-7 is annotated as an ORF whose role is uncertain. The V and J ends lost 5 bases and 2 bases respectively, with 11 bases between them. This CDR3 has 13 amino acids. The CDR3 loop reads CASSLKSAYEQYF. CDR3 coding DNA: TGTGCCAGCAGTTTGAAGTCTGCCTACGAGCAGTACTTC.

The chain combines TRBV2 with TRBJ1-4, with TRBD1 matching over 7 bases. Germline values: CDR1 SNHLY, CDR2 FYNNEI. V was clipped by 6 bases and J by 4 bases; unmatched bases: 14. This CDR3 has 17 residues. CDR3 DNA sequence: TGTGCCAGCAGCGGGGACAGTGTAGGTGACAGTAATGAAAAACTGTTTTTT. Protein sequence: CASSGDSVGDSNEKLFF.

V is TRBV18 and J is TRBJ1-2, with a tentative D call TRBD1 (6 bases). Trimming left V 3 bases short and J 2 bases short, with 10 bases between. This CDR3 has 14 amino acids. Germline V gives CDR1 KGHSH, CDR2 LQKENI. As DNA, the CDR3 is TGTGCCAGCTCACCGAACAGGGCAAACTATGGCTACACCTTC. This translates into CASSPNRANYGYTF.

The V gene is TRBV7-9, the J gene TRBJ1-4; 9 bases are shared with TRBD1. The germline CDR1 and CDR2 sequences are SEHNR and FQNEAQ (reference sequence). The CDR3 runs 14 residues. Trimming took 4 bases from V and 8 from J; bases not matched to a gene: 5. The CDR3 protein is CASSSRTGVEKLFF. The DNA of the CDR3 is TGTGCCAGCAGCTCGCGGACAGGGGTAGAAAAACTGTTTTTT.

This chain joins TRBV6-6 and TRBJ1-2, with D perhaps matching TRBD1 (5 bases). CDR3 length: 11 amino acids. Germline V gene data show CDR1 as MNHNY and CDR2 as SVGAGI (reference sequence). V was cut by 6 bases and J by 9 bases, with 11 bases left in between. In DNA form, the CDR3 reads TGTGCCAGCAGCCCGGGACCTAGCTACACCTTC. Its translation is CASSPGPSYTF.

The rearrangement joins TRBV7-2 to TRBJ1-6; 8 nucleotides match TRBD1. V dropped 5 bases and J dropped 7; count of bases not matched to a gene: 7. CDR3 size: 15 residues. From germline, CDR1 is SGHTA and CDR2 FQGNSA. CDR3: CASSAQGAENSPLHF. CDR3 DNA: TGTGCCAGCAGCGCCCAGGGGGCGGAGAATTCACCCCTCCACTTT. The variable domain in full, with the rest retrieved from reference TRBV7-2 and TRBJ1-6, is GAGVSQSPSNKVTEKGKDVELRCDPISGHTALYWYRQSLGQGLEFLIYFQGNSAPDKSGLPSDRFSAERTGGSVSTLTIQRTQQEDSAVYLCASSAQGAENSPLHFGNGTRLTVT.

The chain has TRBV9 and TRBJ1-2, with 7 bases that match TRBD1. Germline CDR1 reads SGDLS; CDR2 reads YYNGEE. This CDR3 has 20 amino acids. The V segment lost 3 bases and the J segment 4 bases; nucleotides outside the gene matches: 24. The CDR3 is CASSAGSIIGRPGQSYGYTF. The CDR3 nucleotides read TGTGCCAGCAGCGCGGGTAGTATCATTGGGCGTCCGGGACAGAGCTATGGCTACACCTTC.

This chain connects TRBV4-1 to TRBJ2-5, with D perhaps matching TRBD1 (5 bases). V lost 0 bases and J 3 bases, leaving 11 bases between the germline ends. The length of the CDR3 is 15 residues. The germline CDR1 and CDR2 sequences are MGHRA and YSYEKL. DNA for the CDR3: TGCGCCAGCAGCCAAGAAAGATTCAGGGAAGAGACCCAGTACTTC. This translates into CASSQERFREETQYF.